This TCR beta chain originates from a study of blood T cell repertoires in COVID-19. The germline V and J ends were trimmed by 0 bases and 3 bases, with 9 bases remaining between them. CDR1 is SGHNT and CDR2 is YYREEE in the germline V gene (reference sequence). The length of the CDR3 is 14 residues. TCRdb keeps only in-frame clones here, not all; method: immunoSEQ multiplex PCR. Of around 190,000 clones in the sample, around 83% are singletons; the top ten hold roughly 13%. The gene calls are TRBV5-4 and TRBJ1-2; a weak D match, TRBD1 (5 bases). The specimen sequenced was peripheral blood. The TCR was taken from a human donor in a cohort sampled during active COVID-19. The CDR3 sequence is CASSLVGDYYGYTF. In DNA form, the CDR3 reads TGTGCCAGCAGCTTGGTAGGGGATTACTATGGCTACACCTTC.